The 28 T cell receptor beta chains below were found in one sample sequenced in a study of cytomegalovirus exposure and HLA in healthy donors. It was with 60 Vbeta and 13 Jbeta primers that the PCR ran. Clones were read by immunoSEQ multiplex PCR, and TCRdb kept only the in-frame ones, dropping some. This sample has 68,000 or so clones, with about 81% found just once. The sequencing input was PBMCs. These TCRs come from a human donor in good health.

This clone was seen only a few times. The chain has TRBV5-4 and TRBJ1-1; tentative D call: TRBD1 (5 bases). Germline V lookup: CDR1 SGHNT, CDR2 YYREEE (reference sequence). V was trimmed by 4 bases and J by 4 bases, leaving 17 bases between them. The CDR3 totals 15 residues. The CDR3 nucleotides read TGTGCCAGCAGCACCATGGGGGGTTCGGTCACTGAAGCTTTCTTT. This translates into CASSTMGGSVTEAFF.

DNA of the CDR3: TGTGCCAGCAGCATCATTAGCGGGGGGGAGAGAGAGTATTTT. This codes for CASSIISGGEREYF. The V and J genes are TRBV6-5 and TRBJ2-3; 11 nucleotides match TRBD2. V shed 6 bases, J shed 13 bases, and the junction held 12 bases outside the gene matches. Germline V gene data show CDR1 as MNHEY and CDR2 as SVGAGI. The CDR3 sequence is 14 residues long.

This chain joins TRBV5-1 and TRBJ2-7; the match to TRBD1 covers 11 bases. The ends lost 4 bases at V and 6 bases at J; junction bases unmatched: 6. Looked up from germline, CDR1 is SGHRS and CDR2 is YFSETQ. The CDR3 spans 14 residues. The CDR3 loop is CASSQDRGLGEQYF. The CDR3 DNA follows: TGCGCCAGCAGCCAGGACAGGGGGCTTGGCGAGCAGTACTTC.

This chain uses TRBV4-3 with TRBJ1-2, with D possibly being TRBD1 (5 bases). Germline CDR1 and CDR2: LGHNA and YSLEER. The V gene lost 0 bases and the J gene lost 4 bases, with 15 bases spanning the gap. The CDR3 spans 16 residues. The CDR3 sequence is CASSQELGPSSYGYTF. The CDR3 region has the DNA TGCGCCAGCAGCCAAGAGTTGGGGCCTTCGAGCTATGGCTACACCTTC.

V usage is TRBV6-5 and J usage is TRBJ1-1, with 9 bases aligning to TRBD1. Germline V gene lookup returns CDR1 MNHEY and CDR2 SVGAGI. J was trimmed by 5 bases and V by 5 bases; bases with no gene match: 3. The CDR3 length is 13 residues. The CDR3 nucleotides read TGTGCCAGCAGTCGACAGGGGGTTACTGAAGCTTTCTTT. Its translation: CASSRQGVTEAFF.

The rearrangement uses TRBV10-3 and TRBJ2-3, with 10 bases lining up with TRBD1. From germline, CDR1 is ENHRY and CDR2 SYGVKD. The CDR3 is 15 residues long. V lost 6 bases, J lost 5 bases, and 8 bases stayed unmatched. This CDR3 is CAIRSGQGNGDTQYF. CDR3 bases: TGTGCCATCAGGTCGGGACAGGGGAACGGAGATACGCAGTATTTT.

The chain has TRBV1 and TRBJ2-5; TRBD2 is the table's D call, not checked against the DNA. TRBV1 is deemed a pseudogene. This CDR3 comprises 13 residues. The DNA of the CDR3 is TGCACCAGCAGCCCTTTGAGCCAAGAGACCCAGTACTTC. Protein product: CTSSPLSQETQYF.

This chain's CDR3 is CASSPLLWASTEAFF. DNA of the CDR3: TGTGCCAGCAGCCCGCTTTTATGGGCCTCCACTGAAGCTTTCTTT. This sequence joins TRBV7-9 and TRBJ1-1; D call uncertain. Trimming took 5 bases from V and 4 from J, leaving 17 bases between them. CDR1 is SEHNR and CDR2 is FQNEAQ in the germline V gene (reference sequence). This CDR3 comprises 15 residues.

This clone was counted only a few times. The chain combines TRBV7-2 with TRBJ1-1; D is ambiguous. CDR3 size: 13 residues. Germline CDR1 and CDR2: SGHTA and FQGNSA. The V end lost 7 bases, the J end lost 6 bases, and 15 bases lay between the germline ends. The CDR3 nucleotides are TGTGCCAGCACAGAGGGCGAGTTTGCTGAAGCTTTCTTT. This codes for CASTEGEFAEAFF.

The rearrangement joins TRBV11-1 to TRBJ1-4, with D possibly TRBD1 on 5 matching bases. The CDR3 is 12 amino acids. Per germline, CDR1 SGHAT and CDR2 FQDESV (reference sequence). V dropped 6 bases and J dropped 8 bases, with 10 bases sitting between them. The CDR3 bases are TGTGCCAGCAGGGACAAAGGGGAAAAACTGTTTTTT. This codes for CASRDKGEKLFF.

The V call is TRBV29-1, the J call TRBJ2-1; tentative D call: TRBD2 (5 bases). V lost 6 bases and J 12 bases, leaving 21 bases between the germline ends. Germline values: CDR1 SQVTM, CDR2 ANQGSEA. The length of the CDR3 is 13 residues. The DNA for the CDR3 is TGCAGCGTGACTAAGTCGGAGGTCATATCGCAGTTCTTC. The encoded protein is CSVTKSEVISQFF.

The gene calls are TRBV5-1 and TRBJ2-5; a possible D gene is TRBD2 (5 bases). Germline-derived CDR1 and CDR2 are SGHRS and YFSETQ. V dropped 2 bases and J dropped 2 bases, with 7 bases sitting between them. This CDR3 has 13 residues. This CDR3 is CASSFGGQETQYF. The CDR3 coding sequence is TGCGCCAGCAGCTTTGGAGGTCAAGAGACCCAGTACTTC.

This sequence joins TRBV5-4 and TRBJ1-5; perhaps TRBD1 as D (6 bases). The CDR3 covers 13 residues. V was shortened by 0 bases and J by 8 bases, with 9 bases between the two germline ends. Germline CDR1 and CDR2: SGHNT and YYREEE (reference sequence). CDR3 sequence (DNA): TGTGCCAGCAGCTTGGACAGGGTGGAGCCCCAGCATTTT. This sequence encodes CASSLDRVEPQHF.

About this clone: At one of its ends the junction is not consistent with the germline gene, which may arise from a read error. The chain employs TRBV9 and TRBJ2-5; D is unresolved. This CDR3 region has 14 residues. Germline CDR1 SGDLS, CDR2 YYNGEE. The CDR3 region is CARGNKAPAETQHF. In DNA, the CDR3 is TGTGCCAGGGGTAATAAGGCGCCCGCGGAGACCCAGCACTTC.

The rearrangement links TRBV18 to TRBJ2-7, with D maybe TRBD2 (8 bases). The V end lost 2 bases, the J end lost 0 bases, and 14 bases lay between the germline ends. This CDR3 is built from 16 residues. Germline values: CDR1 KGHSH, CDR2 LQKENI. CDR3 residues: CASSPNRGLGSYEQYF. Here the CDR3 DNA reads TGTGCCAGCTCACCAAACAGGGGACTAGGCTCCTACGAGCAGTACTTC.

The rearrangement joins TRBV5-1 to TRBJ2-5; 8 positions agree with TRBD2. V trimming: 4 bases; J trimming: 5 bases; junction bases outside the gene matches: 13. Germline loops: CDR1 SGHRS, CDR2 YFSETQ. The CDR3 is 16 residues long. The CDR3 DNA sequence: TGCGCCAGCAGCCTCCCCCGAGGGACTAGTAAGGAGACCCAGTACTTC. Translation gives CASSLPRGTSKETQYF.

This chain joins TRBV6-1 and TRBJ1-1, with a tentative D call TRBD1 (5 bases). Germline CDR1 and CDR2: MNHNS and SASEGT. Trimming shortened V by 6 bases and J by 2 bases, and 13 bases separated the two germline ends. The CDR3 runs to 14 residues. CDR3 sequence reads: CASSQDRINTEAFF. The CDR3 DNA reads as TGTGCCAGCAGCCAAGACAGAATTAACACTGAAGCTTTCTTT.

This clone came up a few times. This sequence joins TRBV19 and TRBJ1-1; D is unresolved. CDR1 and CDR2 (germline): LNHDA, SQIVND (reference sequence). V shed 5 bases and J shed 4 bases, with 20 bases lying between them. CDR3 length: 16 residues. The CDR3 coding sequence is TGTGCCAGTAGTGTGCGGGCAGGCCGTTCGGGCACTGAAGCTTTCTTT. Amino acid sequence: CASSVRAGRSGTEAFF.

The chain joins TRBV5-4 to TRBJ2-7, with 8 bases identical to TRBD2. The CDR3 covers 14 residues. Trimming took 0 bases from V and 3 from J; bases not matched to a gene: 2. The germline gives CDR1 SGHNT, CDR2 YYREEE (reference sequence). CDR3 protein: CASSLVGTSYEQYF. The CDR3 nucleotides read TGTGCCAGCAGCTTGGTTGGGACTAGCTACGAGCAGTACTTC. The variable domain in full, with the rest retrieved from reference TRBV5-4 and TRBJ2-7, is ETGVTQSPTHLIKTRGQQVTLRCSSQSGHNTVSWYQQALGQGPQFIFQYYREEENGRGNFPPRFSGLQFPNYSSELNVNALELDDSALYLCASSLVGTSYEQYFGPGTRLTVT.

The rearrangement links TRBV6-5 to TRBJ2-2; D is unclear. Trimming cost V 2 bases and J 6 bases, with 13 bases left between them. This CDR3 has 15 residues. Germline V lookup: CDR1 MNHEY, CDR2 SVGAGI. CDR3 nucleotide sequence: TGTGCCAGCAGTTACGGGCCCTCGGTCCCCGGGGAGCTGTTTTTT. This translates into CASSYGPSVPGELFF.

The chain couples TRBV6-1 to TRBJ1-2; D is unclear. This CDR3 is built from 15 residues. Germline V gene lookup returns CDR1 MNHNS and CDR2 SASEGT. V was trimmed by 4 bases and J by 2 bases, leaving 14 bases between them. The CDR3 DNA reads as TGTGCCAGCAGTGCCAACATCGTAACCAACTATGGCTACACCTTC. Translated, it gives CASSANIVTNYGYTF.

V is TRBV27 and J is TRBJ1-6; 7 positions agree with TRBD1. CDR1 and CDR2 from the germline V gene are MNHEY and SMNVEV (reference sequence). V lost 9 bases to trimming and J lost 8 bases; unmatched junction nucleotides: 10. The CDR3 extends over 14 amino acids. CDR3 loop: CASQQGRGYSPLHF. The CDR3 bases are TGTGCCAGTCAACAGGGCAGGGGGTATTCACCCCTCCACTTT.

The chain has TRBV6-5 and TRBJ1-2; the D gene is possibly TRBD1 (6 bases). Trimming cost V 6 bases and J 6 bases, with 17 bases left between them. The CDR3 is made up of 14 amino acids. Germline lookup yields CDR1 MNHEY and CDR2 SVGAGI. For the CDR3, the DNA is TGTGCCAGCAGGCGAGCGGGGGGCACGGATGGCTACACCTTC. Translation: CASRRAGGTDGYTF.

The chain recombines TRBV2 with TRBJ2-3, with 8 bases identical to TRBD2. The V gene's germline CDR1 is SNHLY and CDR2 FYNNEI. Trimming cost V 6 bases and J 5 bases; bases outside gene matches: 4. This CDR3 comprises 13 residues. The CDR3 loop reads CASSPGTRDTQYF. The CDR3 region has the DNA TGTGCCAGCAGCCCCGGGACTAGAGATACGCAGTATTTT.

The chain joins TRBV9 to TRBJ2-7; 8 positions agree with TRBD1. The CDR3 runs to 14 residues. Trimming at V came to 3 bases and at J to 4 bases, leaving 6 bases not matched to a gene. Germline V gives CDR1 SGDLS, CDR2 YYNGEE. The CDR3 region has the DNA TGTGCCAGCAGCGCAGGGGGCTTTGGGTACGAGCAGTACTTC. This translates into CASSAGGFGYEQYF.

J is TRBJ2-2 and V is TRBV11-3; possible D gene TRBD2, 5 bases. Between the trimmed V and J ends, which lost 0 bases and 7 bases, there was a span of 9 bases. CDR3 length equals 14 residues. Germline assignment: CDR1 SGHNT and CDR2 YENEEA. The CDR3: CASSLDPGYGELFF. Written as DNA, the CDR3 is TGTGCCAGCAGCTTAGATCCGGGGTACGGGGAGCTGTTTTTT.

This sequence joins TRBV6-1 and TRBJ2-7; D unclear. CDR3 size: 11 residues. CDR1 is MNHNS and CDR2 is SASEGT in the germline V gene. V dropped 3 bases and J dropped 4 bases, with 4 bases sitting between them. CDR3 sequence reads: CASSDKYEQYF. DNA for the CDR3: TGTGCCAGCAGTGACAAATACGAGCAGTACTTC.

This clone was observed a few times. The chain is built from TRBV6-5 and TRBJ1-2; tentative D call: TRBD1 (5 bases). V lost 8 bases and J lost 4, with 14 bases in between. The CDR3 is 13 residues long. Per the germline V gene, CDR1 is MNHEY and CDR2 is SVGAGI. CDR3: CASCGLGGYGYTF. In DNA form, the CDR3 reads TGTGCCAGCTGTGGACTGGGGGGCTATGGCTACACCTTC.